The 16 T cell receptor beta chains given below trace back to one sample, sequenced in a study of blood T cell repertoires in COVID-19. Method: immunoSEQ multiplex PCR; TCRdb's copy keeps in-frame clones and lacks some. The sample lists roughly 40,000 clones, around 90% occurring once. The sequencing sample was made of peripheral blood. These TCRs come from a woman in her sixties or seventies with acute or convalescent COVID-19.

The J gene is TRBJ2-3, the V gene TRBV3-1 (or the pseudogene TRBV3-2), with 10 nucleotides matching TRBD2. The CDR3 sequence is 16 residues long. Trimming took 4 bases from V and 6 from J; bases not matched to a gene: 10. CDR1 LGHDT and CDR2 YNNKEL come from the germline V gene (reference sequence). CDR3 region: CASSLGLAVGGDTQYF. CDR3 in DNA: TGTGCCAGCAGCCTCGGACTAGCGGTGGGGGGGGATACGCAGTATTTT.

The rearrangement joins TRBV6-5 to TRBJ2-1, with 11 bases that match TRBD2. Germline values: CDR1 MNHEY, CDR2 SVGAGI. This CDR3 comprises 15 residues. V was pared by 6 bases and J by 7 bases, with 8 bases of the junction left unmatched. The CDR3 coding sequence is TGTGCCAGCAGCCCAACTAGCGGGAGAGGGAATGAGCAGTTCTTC. As protein: CASSPTSGRGNEQFF.

J is TRBJ1-1 and V is TRBV10-1; TRBD1 matches at 8 bases. With 1 base clipped from V and 5 bases from J, the junction kept 6 bases outside the gene matches. Germline V CDR1 and CDR2: WNHNN, SYGVQD (reference sequence). CDR3 length equals 15 residues. The CDR3 is CASSEFRGQGTEAFF. The CDR3 coding sequence is TGCGCCAGCAGTGAGTTCAGGGGGCAGGGGACTGAAGCTTTCTTT.

The sample holds a few counts of this clone. V is TRBV5-1 and J is TRBJ2-1; possibly TRBD2 for D (6 bases). Trimming removed 0 bases at V and 5 bases at J, with 12 bases between. The CDR3 has 15 amino acids. Looked up from germline, CDR1 is SGHRS and CDR2 is YFSETQ. CDR3 DNA: TGCGCCAGCAGCTTGGTGGAGGGGACGCACAATGAGCAGTTCTTC. Encoded protein: CASSLVEGTHNEQFF.

This chain links TRBV6-6 with TRBJ2-5; TRBD2 aligns across 14 bases. CDR1 is MNHNY, CDR2 SVGAGI, per germline (reference sequence). CDR3 length: 16 amino acids. Germline trimming cut 4 bases from V and 5 bases from J; bases unmatched to any gene: 6. Here the CDR3 reads CASSSTSGGVGETQYF. CDR3 in DNA: TGTGCCAGCAGTTCGACTAGCGGGGGGGTCGGGGAGACCCAGTACTTC.

The V and J genes are TRBV5-1 and TRBJ1-1, with no clear D. V lost 0 bases and J lost 1, with 10 bases in between. CDR1 SGHRS and CDR2 YFSETQ come from the germline V gene. The CDR3 totals 15 residues. The CDR3 region has the DNA TGCGCCAGCAGCTTGGAAGCCCCCCCGAACACTGAAGCTTTCTTT. Translation: CASSLEAPPNTEAFF. Complete variable domain (other parts from reference TRBV5-1 and TRBJ1-1): KAGVTQTPRYLIKTRGQQVTLSCSPISGHRSVSWYQQTPGQGLQFLFEYFSETQRNKGNFPGRFSGRQFSNSRSEMNVSTLELGDSALYLCASSLEAPPNTEAFFGQGTRLTVV.

The V and J genes are TRBV11-2 and TRBJ2-5; TRBD2 agrees at 10 bases. This CDR3 has 17 residues. Germline V gives CDR1 SGHAT, CDR2 FQNNGV. J gave up 5 bases and V 1 base, and 10 bases lay outside the gene matches. The CDR3 reads CASSLGPIAGGRETQYF. The CDR3 DNA follows: TGTGCCAGCAGCTTAGGACCAATAGCGGGAGGTCGGGAGACCCAGTACTTC.

The V and J genes are TRBV7-9 and TRBJ2-2; D call uncertain. The germline CDR1 and CDR2 sequences are SEHNR and FQNEAQ (reference sequence). This CDR3 contains 16 residues. Trimming left V 0 bases short and J 5 bases short, with 13 bases between. The CDR3 DNA follows: TGTGCCAGCAGCTTAGCCCCCGGCGCGGTAACCGGGGAGCTGTTTTTT. Amino acid sequence: CASSLAPGAVTGELFF. Filled out from reference TRBV7-9 and TRBJ2-2, the complete variable domain reads DTGVSQNPRHKITKRGQNVTFRCDPISEHNRLYWYRQTLGQGPEFLTYFQNEAQLEKSRLLSDRFSAERPKGSFSTLEIQRTEQGDSAMYLCASSLAPGAVTGELFFGEGSRLTVL.

The chain couples TRBV12-5 to TRBJ2-1; TRBD1 matches 9 bases. The CDR3 runs 14 residues. The trim removed 7 bases at V and 3 bases at J, leaving 4 bases unmatched. From germline, CDR1 is LGHNT and CDR2 FRNRAP. CDR3 amino acids: CASVGGQGYNEQFF. The CDR3, as DNA: TGTGCTAGTGTGGGGGGACAGGGCTACAATGAGCAGTTCTTC. Together with reference TRBV12-5 and TRBJ2-1, the CDR3 gives the full variable domain: DARVTQTPRHKVTEMGQEVTMRCQPILGHNTVFWYRQTMMQGLELLAYFRNRAPLDDSGMPKDRFSAEMPDATLATLKIQPSEPRDSAVYFCASVGGQGYNEQFFGPGTRLTVL.

This rearrangement joins TRBV11-3 to TRBJ2-3; the match to TRBD2 covers 10 bases. V was clipped by 5 bases and J by 2 bases; unmatched bases: 13. Germline values: CDR1 SGHNT, CDR2 YENEEA. This CDR3 spans 18 amino acids. CDR3 loop: CASSPGWASGSVTDTQYF. The CDR3 region has the DNA TGTGCCAGCAGCCCTGGGTGGGCTAGCGGGAGTGTCACAGATACGCAGTATTTT.

The J gene is TRBJ2-1, the V gene TRBV10-3; TRBD1 aligns across 9 bases. Germline values: CDR1 ENHRY, CDR2 SYGVKD. V was clipped by 8 bases and J by 8 bases; unmatched bases: 7. This CDR3 spans 13 amino acids. Here the CDR3 reads CAISGTGRDEQFF. The CDR3 DNA follows: TGTGCCATCTCGGGGACAGGGCGGGATGAGCAGTTCTTC.

The chain joins TRBV2 to TRBJ2-5; D not certain. Trimming pared 7 bases from V and 9 bases from J, leaving 12 bases between. The CDR3 loop spans 11 amino acids. Germline loops: CDR1 SNHLY, CDR2 FYNNEI. The CDR3 nucleotides read TGTGCCAGCAATGGCTTCGTTCCCCAGTACTTC. Protein sequence: CASNGFVPQYF.

This clone has more than one count but fewer than ten. V and J are TRBV7-2 and TRBJ1-3; no clear D gene. V dropped 5 bases and J dropped 0 bases, with 8 bases sitting between them. The CDR3 has 14 amino acids. The germline V gene encodes CDR1 SGHTA and CDR2 FQGNSA. The CDR3 protein is CASSREISGNTIYF. The CDR3 bases are TGTGCCAGCAGCAGAGAGATCTCTGGAAACACCATATATTTT.

The chain recombines TRBV7-2 with TRBJ2-2, with no clear D. The CDR3 is 13 residues long. The germline V and J ends were trimmed by 5 bases and 5 bases, with 9 bases remaining between them. CDR1 and CDR2 (germline): SGHTA, FQGNSA. The CDR3 sequence is CASSIHVTGELFF. Written as DNA, the CDR3 is TGTGCCAGCAGCATACACGTAACCGGGGAGCTGTTTTTT.

The V call is TRBV7-2, the J call TRBJ1-3; 7 bases map to TRBD1. Trimming removed 5 bases from V and 2 bases from J; junction bases left unmatched: 15. Per germline, CDR1 SGHTA and CDR2 FQGNSA. The CDR3 covers 18 residues. The DNA for the CDR3 is TGTGCCAGCAGCCCCCCAGGGGGTAGACAGATACCTGGAAACACCATATATTTT. Translated, it gives CASSPPGGRQIPGNTIYF.

The V and J genes are TRBV2 and TRBJ1-4; TRBD1 is a possible D gene (6 bases). The V end was cut by 7 bases, the J end by 3 bases, with 12 bases between. Germline CDR1 SNHLY, CDR2 FYNNEI. CDR3 length equals 14 residues. CDR3 nucleotides: TGTGCCAGCAAGACAGGTACTTCTAATGAAAAACTGTTTTTT. Its protein product is CASKTGTSNEKLFF.